This TCR beta chain was obtained from a study of glioma-infiltrating T cells. Amplification of TCR alpha and beta CDR3 regions from RNA used iRepertoire nested multiplex PCR. TCRdb called the multiplex PCR reads again in MiXCR, with one record for every CDR3 protein. The sample holds some 93,000 distinct CDR3 sequences, roughly 39% seen once. For this clonotype: A much larger clonotype is one base distant, so this may be a read error.

This CDR3 region has 15 residues. V lost 0 bases to trimming and J lost 6 bases, with 12 bases between them. The germline V gene has CDR1 LGHDT and CDR2 YNNKEL (reference sequence). The TCR comes from a human donor with low-grade glioma or glioblastoma, undergoing nonglioma brain surgery, or in good health (not recorded which). The chain joins TRBV3-1 to TRBJ2-1; no clear D. The sequencing sample was made of glioma tissue, nonneoplastic brain tissue, or PBMCs (not recorded which). The chain's CDR3 is CASSQESRQSNEQFF. In DNA, the CDR3 is TGTGCCAGCAGCCAAGAGTCCCGGCAAAGCAATGAGCAGTTCTTC.